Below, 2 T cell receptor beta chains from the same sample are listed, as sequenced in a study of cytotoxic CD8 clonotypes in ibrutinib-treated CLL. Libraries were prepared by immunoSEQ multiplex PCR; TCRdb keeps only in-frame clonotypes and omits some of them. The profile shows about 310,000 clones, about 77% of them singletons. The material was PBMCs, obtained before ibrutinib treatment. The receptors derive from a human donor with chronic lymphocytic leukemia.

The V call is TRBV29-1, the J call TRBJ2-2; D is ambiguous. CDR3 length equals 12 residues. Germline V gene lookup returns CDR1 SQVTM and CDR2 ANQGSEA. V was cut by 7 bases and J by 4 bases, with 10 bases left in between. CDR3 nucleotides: TGCAGCGCCGGACCGGGCACCGGGGAGCTGTTTTTT. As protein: CSAGPGTGELFF.

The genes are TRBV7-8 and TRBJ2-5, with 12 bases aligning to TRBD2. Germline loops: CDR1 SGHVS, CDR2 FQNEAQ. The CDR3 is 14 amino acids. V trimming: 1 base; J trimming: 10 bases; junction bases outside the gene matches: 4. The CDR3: CASSLGLAGAHQYF. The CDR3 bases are TGTGCCAGCAGCTTAGGACTAGCGGGAGCGCACCAGTACTTC.